The 20 T cell receptor beta chains given below trace back to one sample, sequenced in a study of Ad26.COV2.S vaccination and SARS-CoV-2 variants. Sequencing used immunoSEQ multiplex PCR; TCRdb keeps in-frame clones, though not all of them. The table includes over 400,000 clones, approximately 92% detected once. Treatment in this sample: some 20 received Ad26.COV2.S at low or high dose, single or two shots; about 5 received placebo; per-sample allocation not given. Sampling was done on day 63 after the first vaccine or placebo injection. The source material was peripheral blood, sampled in a trial of Ad26.COV2.S vaccine versus placebo. These TCRs come from a person aged 18-60 years who received the Ad26.COV2.S COVID-19 vaccine or a placebo.

The chain's CDR3 is CASSDSRLNQNWTVCQPQHF. CDR3 in DNA: TGTGCCAGCAGTGACTCGAGGCTCAACCAAAATTGGACGGTATGTCAGCCCCAGCATTTT. V usage is TRBV6-4 and J usage is TRBJ1-5; no clear D. Germline loops: CDR1 MRHNA, CDR2 SNTAGT. V was clipped by 0 bases and J by 6 bases, with 27 bases between them. CDR3 length: 20 amino acids.

The CDR3 nucleotides are TGCGCCAGCAGCCACCTCCCGATCCCGACTAGCGGGGGGGCTACAGATACGCAGTATTTT. This gives the protein CASSHLPIPTSGGATDTQYF. The chain recombines TRBV4-3 with TRBJ2-3, with 14 bases identical to TRBD2. Germline CDR1 is LGHNA and CDR2 is YSLEER. The CDR3 is 20 residues long. The junction had 14 bases not matched to a gene; V was cut back by 3 bases and J by 3 bases.

The chain links TRBV7-2 to TRBJ2-7; the D is unclear. Looked up from germline, CDR1 is SGHTA and CDR2 is FQGNSA. Trimming took off 3 bases at V and 7 bases at J, with 16 bases between the two ends. The CDR3 has 14 residues. The CDR3 DNA sequence: TGTGCCAGCAGCTTTCGGTTTGGTTCTGAAGAGCAGTACTTC. Its translation: CASSFRFGSEEQYF.

This sequence joins TRBV6-5 and TRBJ2-1; 7 bases agree with TRBD1. The V and J ends lost 0 bases and 1 base, in that order; junction bases with no gene match: 3. Per the germline V gene, CDR1 is MNHEY and CDR2 is SVGAGI. The CDR3 contains 16 residues. In nucleotides, the CDR3 is TGTGCCAGCAGTTACTCACAGGGGTCTTCCTACAATGAGCAGTTCTTC. It yields the protein CASSYSQGSSYNEQFF.

The chain joins TRBV2 to TRBJ1-6; TRBD1 is a possible D gene (6 bases). Germline assignment: CDR1 SNHLY and CDR2 FYNNEI. CDR3 length: 17 amino acids. With 6 bases removed from V and 5 bases from J, the gap between germline ends came to 20 bases. This CDR3 reads CASSINPGHLNNSPLHF. The CDR3 region has the DNA TGTGCCAGCAGCATAAATCCGGGACACTTAAATAATTCACCCCTCCACTTT.

The chain carries TRBV10-1 and TRBJ2-3; 9 nucleotides line up with TRBD1. In germline, CDR1 is WNHNN, CDR2 SYGVQD (reference sequence). J gave up 3 bases and V 6 bases, and 1 base lay outside the gene matches. This CDR3 contains 13 residues. The CDR3 loop reads CASRDRGTDTQYF. The CDR3 DNA sequence: TGCGCCAGCAGGGACAGGGGTACAGATACGCAGTATTTT.

The V gene is TRBV3-1 (or the pseudogene TRBV3-2), the J gene TRBJ2-3; no firm D call. The CDR3 extends over 11 amino acids. Germline V CDR1 and CDR2: LGHDT, YNNKEL (reference sequence). Trimming took 7 bases from V and 6 from J, leaving 8 bases between them. CDR3 coding DNA: TGTGCCAGCAAGGTTGGGGATACGCAGTATTTT. Encoded protein: CASKVGDTQYF.

In this sample, this clone turned up once. J is TRBJ2-2 and V is TRBV19; 8 nucleotides match TRBD1. This CDR3 has 18 amino acids. Germline V gives CDR1 LNHDA, CDR2 SQIVND (reference sequence). After removal of 1 base from V and 4 bases from J, the junction contained 11 bases not matched to a gene. The CDR3 loop is CASSIAGRGQGGTGELFF. In DNA form, the CDR3 reads TGTGCCAGTAGTATAGCCGGACGAGGACAGGGAGGCACCGGGGAGCTGTTTTTT.

The genes are TRBV19 and TRBJ2-7; 9 nucleotides align to TRBD1. This CDR3 is 13 amino acids long. Trimming at V came to 4 bases and at J to 4 bases, leaving 2 bases not matched to a gene. Germline lookup yields CDR1 LNHDA and CDR2 SQIVND (reference sequence). In nucleotides, the CDR3 is TGTGCCAGTAGTACCGGGACAGGGTACGAGCAGTACTTC. It encodes CASSTGTGYEQYF.

V gene TRBV9 combines with J gene TRBJ2-1; D ambiguous. This CDR3 spans 15 amino acids. The germline V gene has CDR1 SGDLS and CDR2 YYNGEE. Trimming cost V 0 bases and J 0 bases, with 7 bases left between them. The chain's CDR3 is CASSVASPSYNEQFF. The CDR3 DNA follows: TGTGCCAGCAGCGTAGCGTCTCCCTCCTACAATGAGCAGTTCTTC.

This clone was picked up one time. The chain employs TRBV28 and TRBJ2-5, with D maybe TRBD2 (5 bases). Per the germline V gene, CDR1 is MDHEN and CDR2 is SYDVKM. V lost 7 bases and J 5 bases, leaving 17 bases between the germline ends. There are 14 residues in the CDR3. This CDR3 reads CASTTVRTVETQYF. DNA of the CDR3: TGTGCCAGCACGACCGTCAGGACTGTGGAGACCCAGTACTTC.

V and J are TRBV7-9 and TRBJ2-7; D might be TRBD2 (5 bases). This CDR3 region has 14 residues. The germline V gene has CDR1 SEHNR and CDR2 FQNEAQ (reference sequence). Trimming took off 7 bases at V and 2 bases at J, with 15 bases between the two ends. CDR3 sequence (DNA): TGTGCCAGCAACCCCCCGGAGGACCCCTACGAGCAGTACTTC. It codes for CASNPPEDPYEQYF.

The chain combines TRBV7-9 with TRBJ2-5, with 8 bases identical to TRBD2. Per germline, CDR1 SEHNR and CDR2 FQNEAQ (reference sequence). CDR3 length: 15 amino acids. After removal of 4 bases from V and 5 bases from J, the junction contained 9 bases not matched to a gene. CDR3 sequence reads: CASSSLTSAGETQYF. CDR3 nucleotides: TGTGCCAGCAGCTCACTGACTAGCGCTGGGGAGACCCAGTACTTC.

DNA of the CDR3: TGTGCCAGCAGTGAGATAGGGCAGTATGGCTACACCTTC. This sequence encodes CASSEIGQYGYTF. The V and J genes are TRBV25-1 and TRBJ1-2; the D is unclear. The V gene lost 3 bases and the J gene lost 5 bases, with 10 bases spanning the gap. Germline lookup yields CDR1 MGHDK and CDR2 SYGVNS. The CDR3 covers 13 residues.

The V call is TRBV7-2, the J call TRBJ1-4, with 12 positions matching TRBD1. J gave up 3 bases and V 1 base, and 6 bases lay outside the gene matches. The CDR3 length is 18 residues. Germline V lookup: CDR1 SGHTA, CDR2 FQGNSA. CDR3 loop: CASSLGGQGASANEKLFF. CDR3 sequence (DNA): TGTGCCAGCAGCTTAGGGGGACAGGGGGCTTCGGCTAATGAAAAACTGTTTTTT.

Regarding this clone: Within the sample, other DNA sequences also encode this same CDR3. The rearrangement uses TRBV7-9 and TRBJ1-4; 7 nucleotides align to TRBD1. Germline values: CDR1 SEHNR, CDR2 FQNEAQ (reference sequence). The CDR3 is 15 residues long. The V and J ends lost 5 bases and 0 bases, in that order; junction bases with no gene match: 3. DNA for the CDR3: TGTGCCAGCAGCCCTCAGGGGGCAACTAATGAAAAACTGTTTTTT. It codes for CASSPQGATNEKLFF.

The chain links TRBV4-1 to TRBJ1-2; no reliable D call. This CDR3 contains 14 residues. CDR1 MGHRA and CDR2 YSYEKL come from the germline V gene. V shed 0 bases and J shed 5 bases, with 10 bases lying between them. The DNA for the CDR3 is TGCGCCAGCAGCCAAGATCGTGGATTTTATGGCTACACCTTC. Translation gives CASSQDRGFYGYTF.

This chain connects TRBV7-2 to TRBJ2-5; no clear D. The length of the CDR3 is 13 residues. Germline CDR1 is SGHTA and CDR2 is FQGNSA. Trimming stripped 1 base from V and 6 bases from J, with 9 bases between. As DNA, the CDR3 is TGTGCCAGCAGCTTAGAGGGTCGGAAGACCCAGTACTTC. It encodes CASSLEGRKTQYF.

The CDR3 protein is CSASSLMAGHRELFF. The CDR3 DNA follows: TGCAGTGCTAGTTCATTGATGGCAGGACACCGGGAGCTGTTTTTT. J is TRBJ2-2 and V is TRBV20-1; a weak D match, TRBD1 (5 bases). With 3 bases removed from V and 9 bases from J, the gap between germline ends came to 20 bases. The CDR3 is made up of 15 amino acids. The germline V gene has CDR1 DFQATT and CDR2 SNEGSKA (reference sequence).

The chain has TRBV5-6 and TRBJ2-7; 7 bases line up with TRBD1. The CDR3 contains 15 residues. V trimming: 3 bases; J trimming: 7 bases; junction bases outside the gene matches: 13. CDR1 is SGHDT, CDR2 YYEEEE, per germline. The DNA for the CDR3 is TGTGCCAGCAGCTCACGAACCCTGACAGGGAAGGAGCAGTACTTC. It encodes CASSSRTLTGKEQYF. Variable domain in full (rest from reference TRBV5-6 and TRBJ2-7): DAGVTQSPTHLIKTRGQQVTLRCSPKSGHDTVSWYQQALGQGPQFIFQYYEEEERQRGNFPDRFSGHQFPNYSSELNVNALLLGDSALYLCASSSRTLTGKEQYFGPGTRLTVT.